The 25 T cell receptor beta chains in this list originate from one sample, sequenced in a study of blood T cell repertoires in COVID-19. This table comes from immunoSEQ multiplex PCR, and its TCRdb copy is limited to in-frame clones, with some not included. The table records fewer than 90,000 clones, roughly 88% of them present only once. Specimen: peripheral blood. Receptors were obtained from a man between 65 and 85 years old with acute or convalescent COVID-19.

This clone has only one observation. The chain joins TRBV7-6 to TRBJ2-1; no clear D gene. V lost 3 bases, J lost 4 bases, and 7 bases lay in between. Germline V gives CDR1 SGHVS, CDR2 FNYEAQ. The CDR3 sequence is 13 residues long. Here the CDR3 DNA reads TGTGCCAGCAGCTTGACGGGTTACAATGAGCAGTTCTTC. This gives the protein CASSLTGYNEQFF.

This clone was detected only once. This chain connects TRBV12-3 or TRBV12-4 to TRBJ2-7; 8 positions agree with TRBD1. The CDR3 has 12 amino acids. The V gene end was trimmed by 6 bases and the J gene end by 4 bases; junction bases not matched to a gene: 2. The chain's CDR3 is CASRGTGYEQYF. CDR3 DNA: TGTGCCAGCAGGGGGACAGGTTACGAGCAGTACTTC.

The V and J genes are TRBV11-2 and TRBJ2-5, with 11 positions matching TRBD1. The J segment lost 6 bases and the V segment lost 5 bases, leaving 8 bases of the junction unmatched. This CDR3 region has 15 residues. Germline V CDR1 and CDR2: SGHAT, FQNNGV. This CDR3 is CASSPRTGGLKTQYF. As DNA, the CDR3 is TGTGCCAGCAGCCCAAGGACAGGGGGCTTGAAGACCCAGTACTTC.

The CDR3: CASGQGLADTDTQYF. The CDR3 DNA reads TGTGCTAGTGGCCAGGGACTAGCGGACACAGATACGCAGTATTTT. V is TRBV12-5 and J is TRBJ2-3, with 11 positions matching TRBD2. Losses at the gene ends were 6 bases for V and 2 bases for J; bases not matched to a gene: 4. CDR1 LGHNT and CDR2 FRNRAP come from the germline V gene. The CDR3 spans 15 residues.

The chain combines TRBV7-2 with TRBJ1-6; the match to TRBD1 covers 9 bases. The junction had 5 bases not matched to a gene; V was cut back by 5 bases and J by 12 bases. The germline V gene encodes CDR1 SGHTA and CDR2 FQGNSA. This CDR3 has 13 amino acids. CDR3 protein: CASSNRGRVPLHF. The CDR3 DNA is TGTGCCAGCAGCAACAGGGGGCGAGTACCCCTCCACTTT.

This clone was detected only once. The gene calls are TRBV28 and TRBJ2-2; TRBD1 might be the D (5 bases). Germline assignment: CDR1 MDHEN and CDR2 SYDVKM. There are 15 residues in the CDR3. Deletions cut 3 bases from V and 2 bases from J, with 10 bases between. CDR3 amino acids: CASSFQGFNTGELFF. The CDR3 DNA is TGTGCCAGCAGTTTCCAGGGTTTCAACACCGGGGAGCTGTTTTTT.

This chain uses TRBV2 with TRBJ2-3, with TRBD2 matching 10 bases. The CDR3 is 15 amino acids. V lost 5 bases, J lost 2 bases, and 4 bases stayed unmatched. Germline lookup yields CDR1 SNHLY and CDR2 FYNNEI. The CDR3 sequence: CASSLAGAHTDTQYF. The CDR3 DNA follows: TGTGCCAGCAGTCTAGCGGGGGCGCACACAGATACGCAGTATTTT.

The chain joins TRBV29-1 to TRBJ2-1; TRBD2 matches at 9 bases. CDR1 is SQVTM, CDR2 ANQGSEA, per germline. Trimming took 7 bases from V and 0 from J; bases not matched to a gene: 1. The CDR3 loop spans 13 amino acids. The CDR3 loop is CSASGNSYNEQFF. The CDR3 DNA reads TGCAGCGCTAGCGGGAACTCCTACAATGAGCAGTTCTTC.

The V and J genes are TRBV21-1 and TRBJ2-3; TRBD2 is the table's D call and was not checked against the DNA. TRBV21-1 is marked as a pseudogene. The CDR3 covers 17 residues. DNA of the CDR3: TGTGCCAGCAGCAAAGATCTCGCAGGCGGAGGGACAGATACGCAGTATTTT. It specifies CASSKDLAGGGTDTQYF.

This chain links TRBV4-1 with TRBJ2-1; possibly TRBD1 for D (5 bases). V dropped 2 bases and J dropped 1 base, with 12 bases sitting between them. Germline V lookup: CDR1 MGHRA, CDR2 YSYEKL. The CDR3 has 16 amino acids. CDR3 amino acids: CASSQRTGASYNEQFF. CDR3 in DNA: TGCGCCAGCAGCCAAAGAACAGGAGCTTCCTACAATGAGCAGTTCTTC.

The chain has TRBV6-1 and TRBJ2-2, with 8 bases lining up with TRBD1. CDR3 size: 18 residues. Germline V CDR1 and CDR2: MNHNS, SASEGT. V shed 2 bases, J shed 1 base, and the junction held 9 bases outside the gene matches. Written as DNA, the CDR3 is TGTGCCAGCAGTGAACCGCGAATAGGACAGGGGAACACCGGGGAGCTGTTTTTT. This gives the protein CASSEPRIGQGNTGELFF.

The rearrangement joins TRBV11-2 to TRBJ2-7; D possibly corresponds to TRBD2 (5 bases). There are 14 residues in the CDR3. Germline assignment: CDR1 SGHAT and CDR2 FQNNGV. Trimming took off 0 bases at V and 3 bases at J, with 9 bases between the two ends. DNA for the CDR3: TGTGCCAGCAGCTTAGATGGGAGTCTCTACGAGCAGTACTTC. It is translated as CASSLDGSLYEQYF.

CDR3: CASSVGTAINYGYTF. CDR3 bases: TGTGCCAGTAGTGTCGGGACAGCAATTAACTATGGCTACACCTTC. The V and J genes are TRBV19 and TRBJ1-2; 7 bases are a match to TRBD1. The trim removed 5 bases at V and 1 base at J, leaving 7 bases unmatched. Germline V CDR1 and CDR2: LNHDA, SQIVND (reference sequence). The CDR3 length is 15 residues.

The V call is TRBV24-1, the J call TRBJ2-7, with D maybe TRBD1 (8 bases). Trimming shortened V by 5 bases and J by 6 bases, and 13 bases separated the two germline ends. This CDR3 region has 13 residues. Germline assignment: CDR1 KGHDR and CDR2 SFDVKD. CDR3 DNA: TGTGCCACCAGTGCGTACAGGGGGGGCGAGCAGTACTTC. It translates to CATSAYRGGEQYF.

V gene TRBV20-1 combines with J gene TRBJ2-1, with D perhaps matching TRBD2 (5 bases). Per the germline V gene, CDR1 is DFQATT and CDR2 is SNEGSKA (reference sequence). The CDR3 extends over 11 amino acids. V was clipped by 1 base and J by 7 bases, with 5 bases between them. The CDR3 loop is CSARGGNEQFF. The CDR3 nucleotides are TGCAGTGCTAGAGGCGGGAATGAGCAGTTCTTC.

This rearrangement joins TRBV5-4 to TRBJ2-3, with D perhaps TRBD2 (6 bases). Per the germline V gene, CDR1 is SGHNT and CDR2 is YYREEE (reference sequence). The V gene lost 7 bases and the J gene lost 8 bases, with 20 bases spanning the gap. The CDR3 is 14 amino acids. The CDR3 region is CASGTGVLMGTQYF. The CDR3 region has the DNA TGTGCCAGCGGGACGGGGGTACTCATGGGTACGCAGTATTTT.

This chain uses TRBV11-3 with TRBJ2-2; D possibly corresponds to TRBD1 (5 bases). The CDR3 sequence is 15 residues long. The V gene lost 1 base and the J gene lost 3 bases, with 9 bases spanning the gap. The germline gives CDR1 SGHNT, CDR2 YENEEA. The CDR3 protein is CASSLGQGDTGELFF. The DNA of the CDR3 is TGTGCCAGCAGCTTAGGGCAGGGTGACACCGGGGAGCTGTTTTTT.

This CDR3 reads CASSSGQGSTYGYTF. CDR3 coding DNA: TGCGCCAGCAGCTCAGGACAGGGGAGTACCTATGGCTACACCTTC. The chain joins TRBV5-1 to TRBJ1-2, with 9 bases lining up with TRBD1. The trim removed 3 bases at V and 4 bases at J, leaving 7 bases unmatched. The V gene's germline CDR1 is SGHRS and CDR2 YFSETQ. The CDR3 has 15 residues.

The J gene is TRBJ1-5, the V gene TRBV9; D unclear. Trimming shortened V by 0 bases and J by 4 bases, and 8 bases separated the two germline ends. The CDR3 covers 14 residues. Germline V lookup: CDR1 SGDLS, CDR2 YYNGEE. CDR3 DNA: TGTGCCAGCAGCGTAGGGGAGGGTAATCAGCCCCAGCATTTT. Translation gives CASSVGEGNQPQHF.

The gene calls are TRBV7-9 and TRBJ2-7, with D possibly TRBD1 on 6 matching bases. Germline V gives CDR1 SEHNR, CDR2 FQNEAQ (reference sequence). CDR3 length: 16 amino acids. V was trimmed by 3 bases and J by 0 bases, leaving 15 bases between them. The CDR3 DNA is TGTGCCAGCAGCTTTGGGGACACCACCAGCTCCTACGAGCAGTACTTC. It encodes CASSFGDTTSSYEQYF.

The CDR3 coding sequence is TGTGCCAGCAGCTTAAGGGGAGGGACAGGGGGAAAAGATACGCAGTATTTT. Translation: CASSLRGGTGGKDTQYF. The genes are TRBV7-3 and TRBJ2-3; 11 nucleotides agree with TRBD1. The CDR3 spans 17 residues. The V and J ends lost 1 base and 5 bases, in that order; junction bases with no gene match: 8. The germline gives CDR1 SGHTA, CDR2 FQGTGA. The full variable domain, rest sourced from reference TRBV7-3 and TRBJ2-3, is GAGVSQTPSNKVTEKGKYVELRCDPISGHTALYWYRQSLGQGPEFLIYFQGTGAADDSGLPNDRFFAVRPEGSVSTLKIQRTERGDSAVYLCASSLRGGTGGKDTQYFGPGTRLTVL.

This chain joins TRBV5-3 and TRBJ2-2; D perhaps matches TRBD2 (6 bases). TRBV5-3 is an ORF, with its function uncertain. This CDR3 has 16 amino acids. The V end lost 0 bases, the J end lost 0 bases, and 9 bases lay between the germline ends. CDR3 sequence (DNA): TGTGCCAGAAGCTTGGTGGTAGCGGCGAACACCGGGGAGCTGTTTTTT. This translates into CARSLVVAANTGELFF.

The V gene is TRBV5-1, the J gene TRBJ2-1, with 11 bases identical to TRBD2. The CDR3 covers 17 residues. After removal of 1 base from V and 0 bases from J, the junction contained 3 bases not matched to a gene. The V gene's germline CDR1 is SGHRS and CDR2 YFSETQ. The CDR3 DNA is TGCGCCAGCAGCTTGTTAACTAGCGGGAGCTCCTACAATGAGCAGTTCTTC. It encodes CASSLLTSGSSYNEQFF.

The gene calls are TRBV5-1 and TRBJ2-5; 7 nucleotides line up with TRBD2. The J segment lost 3 bases and the V segment lost 4 bases, leaving 9 bases of the junction unmatched. This CDR3 comprises 15 residues. The germline V gene has CDR1 SGHRS and CDR2 YFSETQ. The CDR3 reads CASSRAGAGEETQYF. The CDR3 DNA reads as TGCGCCAGCAGCCGGGCCGGGGCGGGGGAAGAGACCCAGTACTTC.

The sample holds a few counts of this clone. The chain couples TRBV21-1 to TRBJ2-5; the tabulated D call, TRBD2, remains unverified against the DNA. TRBV21-1 is a known pseudogene. The CDR3 consists of 21 residues. CDR3: CASSERVRTSGGAVGCETQYF. In nucleotides, the CDR3 is TGTGCCAGCAGCGAGAGAGTTCGGACTAGCGGGGGGGCCGTGGGCTGTGAGACCCAGTACTTC.